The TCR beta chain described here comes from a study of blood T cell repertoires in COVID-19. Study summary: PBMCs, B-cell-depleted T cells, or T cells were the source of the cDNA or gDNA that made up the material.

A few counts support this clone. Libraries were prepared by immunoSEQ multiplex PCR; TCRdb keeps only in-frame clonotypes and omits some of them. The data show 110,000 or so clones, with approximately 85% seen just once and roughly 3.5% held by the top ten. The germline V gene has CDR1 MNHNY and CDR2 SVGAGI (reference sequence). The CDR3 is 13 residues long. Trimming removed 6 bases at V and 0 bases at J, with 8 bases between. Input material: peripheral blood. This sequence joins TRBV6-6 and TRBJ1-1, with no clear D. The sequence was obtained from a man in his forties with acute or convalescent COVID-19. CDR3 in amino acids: CASSRNMNTEAFF. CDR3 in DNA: TGTGCCAGCAGCAGAAACATGAACACTGAAGCTTTCTTT.